Only one count was recorded for the clone carrying this T cell receptor beta chain. Antigen specificity is unknown. The same CDR3 can be traced to other DNA sequences in this sample. This sample was taken from a study of shared clonotypes between healthy human individuals. The test was conducted at deep level. Per sorted-subset replicate PCR, input was approximately 200 ng DNA, representing 30,000 or so T cell genomes. Sequenced by immunoSEQ multiplex PCR; TCRdb stores in-frame clones only, minus some. The data show about 1.4 million clones, roughly 96% seen once. Trimming cost V 6 bases and J 6 bases; bases outside gene matches: 8. CDR1 is KGHSH and CDR2 is LQKENI in the germline V gene. CDR3 size: 14 residues. Notes on the study in general: Tissues were not sampled, only blood, and their repertoires likely differ.

The TCR comes from a man aged 25-45 years in good health. The sequenced material came from naive CD4+ T cells sorted from blood. Subset of the sample: CD45RA+ positively selected. The chain has TRBV18 and TRBJ2-7, with 10 positions matching TRBD2. In DNA, the CDR3 is TGTGCCAGCTCCAGCCTAGCGGGAGAGGGCGAGCAGTACTTC. Protein: CASSSLAGEGEQYF.